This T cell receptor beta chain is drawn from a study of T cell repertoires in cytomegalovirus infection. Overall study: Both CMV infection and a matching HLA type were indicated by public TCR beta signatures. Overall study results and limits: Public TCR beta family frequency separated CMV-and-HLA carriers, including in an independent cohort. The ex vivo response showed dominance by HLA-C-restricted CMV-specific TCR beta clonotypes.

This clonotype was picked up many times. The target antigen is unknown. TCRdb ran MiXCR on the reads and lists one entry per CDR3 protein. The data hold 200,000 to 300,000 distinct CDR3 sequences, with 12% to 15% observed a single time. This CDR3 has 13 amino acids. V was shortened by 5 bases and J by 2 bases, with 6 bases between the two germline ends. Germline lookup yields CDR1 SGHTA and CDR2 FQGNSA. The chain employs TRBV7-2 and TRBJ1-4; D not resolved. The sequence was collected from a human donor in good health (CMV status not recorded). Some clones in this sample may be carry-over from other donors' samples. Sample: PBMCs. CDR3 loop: CASSVSTNEKLFF. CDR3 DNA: TGTGCCAGCAGCGTCAGTACTAATGAAAAACTGTTTTTT.